This passage covers 18 T cell receptor beta chains from one sample sequenced in a study of glioma-infiltrating T cells after dendritic cell vaccination. The data were produced by immunoSEQ multiplex PCR, yet TCRdb's version contains in-frame clones alone and is incomplete. The sample records about 99,000 clones, more than 80% being singletons. Sequenced material: blood, taken before dendritic cell vaccination. The receptors derive from a human donor with glioblastoma.

The chain links TRBV12-5 to TRBJ2-7; 7 nucleotides align to TRBD1. V shed 6 bases and J 3 bases; nucleotides not matched to a gene: 8. The CDR3 is 14 amino acids. Germline V gene sequence: CDR1 LGHNT, CDR2 FRNRAP. CDR3 loop: CASGRDSAIYEQYF. CDR3 coding DNA: TGTGCTAGTGGCCGGGACAGCGCTATCTACGAGCAGTACTTC. Filled out from reference TRBV12-5 and TRBJ2-7, the complete variable domain reads DARVTQTPRHKVTEMGQEVTMRCQPILGHNTVFWYRQTMMQGLELLAYFRNRAPLDDSGMPKDRFSAEMPDATLATLKIQPSEPRDSAVYFCASGRDSAIYEQYFGPGTRLTVT.

This chain connects TRBV30 to TRBJ1-6; D not certain. The germline gives CDR1 GTSNPN, CDR2 SVGIG (reference sequence). V shed 4 bases and J shed 8 bases, with 12 bases lying between them. The CDR3 totals 13 residues. The CDR3 DNA reads as TGTGCCTGGACCCGGGAGGCCGATTCACCCCTCCACTTT. Translation: CAWTREADSPLHF.

CDR3 loop: CASSPMGGYNEQFF. The CDR3 DNA follows: TGTGCCAGCAGCCCAATGGGGGGCTACAATGAGCAGTTCTTC. J is TRBJ2-1 and V is TRBV7-3; TRBD2 is a possible D gene (6 bases). The V end was cut by 5 bases, the J end by 3 bases, with 11 bases between. The germline V gene has CDR1 SGHTA and CDR2 FQGTGA. The CDR3 runs 14 residues.

This clone has just a few counts. The rearrangement joins TRBV5-6 to TRBJ1-4; D not certain. The CDR3 is 14 residues long. Germline loops: CDR1 SGHDT, CDR2 YYEEEE. Deletions cut 1 base from V and 2 bases from J, with 6 bases between. The DNA for the CDR3 is TGTGCCAGCAGCTTGAAACAGACTAATGAAAAACTGTTTTTT. It is translated as CASSLKQTNEKLFF.

The V call is TRBV7-9, the J call TRBJ1-2, with D possibly matching TRBD1 (5 bases). This CDR3 is built from 14 residues. The V end lost 5 bases, the J end lost 8 bases, and 18 bases lay between the germline ends. Germline CDR1 and CDR2: SEHNR and FQNEAQ (reference sequence). CDR3 loop: CASSLAWEGQGYTF. The CDR3 DNA is TGTGCCAGCAGCCTCGCCTGGGAGGGGCAGGGCTACACCTTC.

The chain recombines TRBV1 with TRBJ2-2; no check of the table's D call, TRBD1, against the DNA was made. TRBV1 is annotated as a pseudogene. This CDR3 is built from 19 residues. The CDR3 DNA follows: TGCACCAGCAGCCAAGACCCTACCACGACAGGATTGAACACCGGGGAGCTGTTTTTT. Residues: CTSSQDPTTTGLNTGELFF.

This chain links TRBV7-2 with TRBJ2-5; 7 positions match TRBD2. In germline, CDR1 is SGHTA, CDR2 FQGNSA. V shed 5 bases, J shed 5 bases, and the junction held 8 bases outside the gene matches. The CDR3 spans 14 residues. This CDR3 reads CASSRGEGRETQYF. Here the CDR3 DNA reads TGTGCCAGCAGCCGGGGGGAGGGGAGGGAGACCCAGTACTTC.

The table lists this clone with a few counts. The V and J genes are TRBV6-5 and TRBJ1-1, with D unclear. Germline V gene data show CDR1 as MNHEY and CDR2 as SVGAGI. V was pared by 5 bases and J by 9 bases, with 16 bases between. The CDR3 loop spans 13 amino acids. The CDR3 nucleotides read TGTGCCAGCAGTGACTGGGAGAGGGCGAAAGCTTTCTTT. Translated: CASSDWERAKAFF.

This chain links TRBV2 with TRBJ2-3; a possible D gene is TRBD2 (6 bases). V shed 6 bases and J shed 6 bases, with 16 bases lying between them. The CDR3 is 14 amino acids. Germline CDR1 is SNHLY and CDR2 is FYNNEI. The DNA for the CDR3 is TGTGCCAGCAGCGGAGCGTATCGGGAGGATACGCAGTATTTT. Encoded protein: CASSGAYREDTQYF.

The genes are TRBV6-5 and TRBJ1-4, with a possible D match to TRBD1 (5 bases). V lost 4 bases and J 5 bases, leaving 11 bases between the germline ends. This CDR3 contains 14 residues. The germline gives CDR1 MNHEY, CDR2 SVGAGI. The CDR3 DNA reads as TGTGCCAGCAGTTCCGCGACAGTCAATGAAAAACTGTTTTTT. It specifies CASSSATVNEKLFF.

The chain links TRBV5-1 to TRBJ1-6; 10 bases map to TRBD1. Germline-derived CDR1 and CDR2 are SGHRS and YFSETQ. The CDR3 has 15 residues. Germline trimming cut 4 bases from V and 7 bases from J; bases unmatched to any gene: 5. The CDR3 region is CASSSSGQGNSPLHF. The CDR3 region has the DNA TGCGCCAGCAGCAGCTCGGGACAGGGGAATTCACCCCTCCACTTT.

The chain has TRBV2 and TRBJ2-7, with TRBD1 as a possible D gene (6 bases). V lost 2 bases and J lost 0, with 14 bases in between. The CDR3 has 16 amino acids. Per the germline V gene, CDR1 is SNHLY and CDR2 is FYNNEI. The CDR3 loop reads CASSENRDIFSYEQYF. DNA for the CDR3: TGTGCCAGCAGTGAAAACAGGGATATCTTCTCCTACGAGCAGTACTTC. The full variable domain, its missing parts supplied by reference TRBV2 and TRBJ2-7, is EPEVTQTPSHQVTQMGQEVILRCVPISNHLYFYWYRQILGQKVEFLVSFYNNEISEKSEIFDDQFSVERPDGSNFTLKIRSTKLEDSAMYFCASSENRDIFSYEQYFGPGTRLTVT.

This clone is a singleton in its sample. The chain couples TRBV7-8 to TRBJ2-3, with D perhaps TRBD1 (5 bases). Per germline, CDR1 SGHVS and CDR2 FQNEAQ. Trimming took 0 bases from V and 4 from J, leaving 23 bases between them. The CDR3 covers 19 residues. This chain's CDR3 is CASSLARSLGQGRADTQYF. The CDR3 DNA follows: TGTGCCAGCAGCTTAGCGCGTAGTTTAGGGCAGGGAAGGGCAGATACGCAGTATTTT.

Details on this clone: Here the CDR3 omits its conserved ending phenylalanine or tryptophan, so a read error is the likely source. This chain uses TRBV30 with TRBJ1-2; TRBD1 is a possible D gene (6 bases). V lost 1 base, J lost 5 bases, and 11 bases lay in between. This CDR3 is built from 13 residues. The V gene's germline CDR1 is GTSNPN and CDR2 SVGIG (reference sequence). The CDR3 nucleotides read TGTGCCTGGAGTGCGACCGGACAGTATGGCTACACCTCC. Translating it yields CAWSATGQYGYTS.

This chain links TRBV6-1 with TRBJ2-5; possible D gene TRBD2, 6 bases. The DNA end lines up better with TRBJ2-7; the J call may be wrong. Per germline, CDR1 MNHNS and CDR2 SASEGT. This CDR3 is 14 amino acids long. CDR3 sequence: CASRKREAGHEQYF. CDR3 coding DNA: TGTGCCAGCCGGAAGAGGGAGGCAGGCCACGAGCAGTACTTC.

V usage is TRBV30 and J usage is TRBJ1-6; 12 bases agree with TRBD1. The germline V gene encodes CDR1 GTSNPN and CDR2 SVGIG (reference sequence). Trimming took 0 bases from V and 5 from J; bases not matched to a gene: 20. CDR3 length: 22 amino acids. This CDR3 is CAWSVYPGTGGGRVHHNSPLHF. DNA for the CDR3: TGTGCCTGGAGTGTATACCCCGGGACAGGGGGCGGACGGGTCCACCATAATTCACCCCTCCACTTT.

The chain uses TRBV5-1 and TRBJ1-1; a possible D gene is TRBD1 (6 bases). Trimming removed 3 bases from V and 4 bases from J, with 10 bases in between. This CDR3 region has 13 residues. Germline V CDR1 and CDR2: SGHRS, YFSETQ. The CDR3 bases are TGCGCCAGCAGCTGGGGGCAGGGCACTGAAGCTTTCTTT. Amino acids: CASSWGQGTEAFF.

V is TRBV4-3 and J is TRBJ2-3; D ambiguous. The V end lost 1 base, the J end lost 1 base, and 18 bases lay between the germline ends. The CDR3 contains 18 residues. The germline V gene encodes CDR1 LGHNA and CDR2 YSLEER. The CDR3 loop reads CASSQGVGAGQRTDTQYF. CDR3 sequence (DNA): TGCGCCAGCAGCCAAGGAGTGGGCGCAGGTCAACGCACAGATACGCAGTATTTT.